A selection of T cell receptor beta chains follows, all from one sample in a study of shared clonotypes between healthy human individuals. Assay used: immunoSEQ multiplex PCR; TCRdb lists only in-frame clones, some missing. The table shows 850,000 to 1,200,000 clones, with about 74% occurring only once. The specimen sequenced was memory CD4+ T cells sorted from blood. The receptors come from a man aged 18 to 35 in good health. Both conserved end residues are part of each CDR3. A D gene is named only where the DNA matches it firmly. Some rows have no size entry. The others give once, few or many, or a class for an expanded clone.

V gene	J gene	clone size	D gene	CDR3 protein	CDR3 DNA
TRBV14	TRBJ2-5	-	-	CASSRPPETQYF	TGTGCCAGCAGCCGACCGCCTGAGACCCAGTACTTC
TRBV6-1	TRBJ2-5	-	-	CASSEGYGGSSGTQYF	TGTGCCAGCAGTGAAGGCTACGGGGGATCCTCTGGGACCCAGTACTTC
TRBV10-1	TRBJ2-7	-	-	CASSERGEEQYF	TGCGCCAGCAGTGAAAGGGGGGAGGAGCAGTACTTC
TRBV19	TRBJ1-2	-	TRBD1	CASSIATGTVRGYTF	TGTGCCAGTAGTATAGCGACAGGGACTGTCCGAGGCTACACCTTC
TRBV29-1	TRBJ1-1	-	-	CSVASRGLSEAFF	TGCAGCGTGGCGTCTCGGGGGCTGTCTGAAGCTTTCTTT
TRBV10-3	TRBJ2-7	-	TRBD2	CATVAGESYEQYF	TGTGCCACAGTAGCGGGAGAATCCTACGAGCAGTACTTC
TRBV6-6	TRBJ1-2	few	TRBD1	CASRPTGGSNGYTF	TGTGCCAGCAGACCGACAGGGGGCAGCAATGGCTACACCTTC
TRBV6-5	TRBJ2-7	-	TRBD1	CASRTGTYEQYF	TGTGCCAGCAGGACAGGGACCTACGAGCAGTACTTC
TRBV30	TRBJ1-4	-	-	CAWSVGQGGEKLFF	TGTGCCTGGAGTGTAGGGCAGGGTGGGGAAAAACTGTTTTTT
TRBV7-8	TRBJ1-2	-	-	CASSSTVPYGYTF	TGTGCCAGCAGTTCGACAGTCCCTTATGGCTACACCTTC
TRBV10-3	TRBJ1-5	-	-	CATSTGNSNQPQHF	TGTGCCACAAGCACGGGAAATAGCAATCAGCCCCAGCATTTT
TRBV29-1	TRBJ2-7	-	TRBD2	CSGDPRPRLAGGPYEQYF	TGCAGCGGCGACCCAAGACCTAGACTAGCGGGAGGGCCGTACGAGCAGTACTTC
TRBV6-5	TRBJ1-2	-	-	CASSYSKSHSYGYTF	TGTGCCAGCAGTTACTCGAAAAGTCACTCCTATGGCTACACCTTC
TRBV5-1	TRBJ2-2	-	TRBD2	CASSFTSGSITGELFF	TGCGCCAGCAGCTTTACTAGCGGGAGTATCACCGGGGAGCTGTTTTTT
TRBV7-2	TRBJ2-7	-	-	CASSTWGQGRPEQYF	TGTGCCAGCAGCACCTGGGGTCAGGGGAGGCCCGAGCAGTACTTC
TRBV5-1	TRBJ2-3	-	-	CASSLGRMSTDTQYF	TGCGCCAGCAGCTTAGGACGGATGAGCACAGATACGCAGTATTTT
TRBV5-6	TRBJ2-5	-	TRBD2	CASSGLVGETQYF	TGTGCCAGCTCCGGACTAGTTGGTGAGACCCAGTACTTC
TRBV28	TRBJ2-4	-	-	CATDGGSIAKNIQYF	TGTGCCACCGACGGAGGCTCTATAGCCAAAAACATTCAGTACTTC
TRBV6-5	TRBJ2-5	-	-	CASSSPPSQYF	TGTGCCAGCAGCAGTCCCCCGAGCCAGTACTTC
TRBV30	TRBJ1-4	-	-	CAWNRAATNEKLFF	TGTGCCTGGAATAGAGCCGCAACTAATGAAAAACTGTTTTTT
TRBV4-2	TRBJ2-1	few	-	CASSQDVDNEQFF	TGTGCCAGCAGCCAAGACGTCGACAATGAGCAGTTCTTC